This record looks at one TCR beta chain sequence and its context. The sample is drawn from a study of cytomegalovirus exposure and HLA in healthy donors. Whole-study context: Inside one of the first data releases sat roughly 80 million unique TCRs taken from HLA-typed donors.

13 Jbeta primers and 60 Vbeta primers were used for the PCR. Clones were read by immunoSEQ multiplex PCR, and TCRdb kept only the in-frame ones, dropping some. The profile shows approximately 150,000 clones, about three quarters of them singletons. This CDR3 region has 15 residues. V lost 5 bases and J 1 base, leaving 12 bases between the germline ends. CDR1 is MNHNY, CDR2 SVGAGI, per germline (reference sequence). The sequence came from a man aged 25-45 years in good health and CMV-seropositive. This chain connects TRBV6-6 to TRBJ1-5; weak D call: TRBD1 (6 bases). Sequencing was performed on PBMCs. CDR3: CASSIGTTSNQPQHF. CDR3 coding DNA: TGTGCCAGCAGTATCGGGACAACAAGCAATCAGCCCCAGCATTTT.